This T cell receptor beta chain was observed in a study of CD4 T cells in relation to SARS-CoV-2 and coronaviruses. Study details: Convalescent donors were aged about 21 to 75, with median roughly 38 years.

The assay was immunoSEQ multiplex PCR, and TCRdb's table has in-frame clones only and misses some. Counted here are over 40,000 clones, 84% occurring once; the ten biggest clones make up about 1.2%. Concerning this clone itself: What it recognizes is unknown.

What was sequenced was naive CD4+ T cells from PBMCs, cultured in vitro. Regarding subset: naive CD4+ T cells isolated by negative enrichment. The origin of this receptor is an adult with COVID-19.

The CDR3 reads CASPSRQADEQYF. In nucleotides, the CDR3 is TGTGCCAGCCCAAGCAGGCAGGCGGACGAGCAGTACTTC. The J gene is TRBJ2-7, the V gene TRBV2; D is undetermined. CDR3 size: 13 residues. Germline loops: CDR1 SNHLY, CDR2 FYNNEI. V dropped 8 bases and J dropped 5 bases, with 16 bases sitting between them.